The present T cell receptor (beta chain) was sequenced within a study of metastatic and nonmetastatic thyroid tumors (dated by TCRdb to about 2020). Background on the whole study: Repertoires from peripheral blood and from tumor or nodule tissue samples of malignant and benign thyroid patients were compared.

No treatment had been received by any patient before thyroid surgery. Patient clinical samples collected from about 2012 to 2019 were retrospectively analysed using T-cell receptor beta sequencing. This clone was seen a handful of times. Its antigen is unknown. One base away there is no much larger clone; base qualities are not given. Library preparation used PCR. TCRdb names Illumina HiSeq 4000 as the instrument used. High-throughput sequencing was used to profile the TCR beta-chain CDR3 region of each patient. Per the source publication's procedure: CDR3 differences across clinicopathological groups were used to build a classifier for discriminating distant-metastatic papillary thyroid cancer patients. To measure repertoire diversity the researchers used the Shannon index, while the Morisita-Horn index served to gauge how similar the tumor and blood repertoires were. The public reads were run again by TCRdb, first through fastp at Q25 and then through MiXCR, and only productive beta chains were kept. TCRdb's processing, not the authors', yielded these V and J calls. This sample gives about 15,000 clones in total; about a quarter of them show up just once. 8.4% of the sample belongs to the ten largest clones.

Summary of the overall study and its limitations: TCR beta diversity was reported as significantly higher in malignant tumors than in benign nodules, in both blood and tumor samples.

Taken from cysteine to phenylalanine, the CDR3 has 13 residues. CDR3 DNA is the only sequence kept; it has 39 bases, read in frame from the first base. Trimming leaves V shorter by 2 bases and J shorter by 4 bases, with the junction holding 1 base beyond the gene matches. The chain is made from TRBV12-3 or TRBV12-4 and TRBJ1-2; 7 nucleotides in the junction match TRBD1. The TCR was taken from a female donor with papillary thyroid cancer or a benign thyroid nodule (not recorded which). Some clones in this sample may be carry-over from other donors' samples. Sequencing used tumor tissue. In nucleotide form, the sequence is TGTGCCAGCAGTTTACGGGACAGCTATGGCTACACCTTC. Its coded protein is CASSLRDSYGYTF.